This T cell receptor (beta chain) was recovered during a study of memory CD4+ T cells and cytomegalovirus serostatus. Study at large: This sample comes from healthy Belgian adults, several CMV seropositive, about 23 seronegative. Study outcomes and limitations: The CMV-associated TCR signature appears largely within the CD4+ memory repertoire. Each of 67 CMV-associated TCRbeta sequences occurred in one to five individuals. CMV serostatus prediction reached median AUC about 0.95, or 0.9 with US-trained model.

The sort gate was single viable CD3+CD4+CD8-CD45RO+ cells for memory CD4+ T cells. The data were produced by immunoSEQ multiplex PCR, yet TCRdb's version contains in-frame clones alone and is incomplete. The data show tens of thousands of clones, about four fifths seen once. About this clone: Its antigen is unidentified.

The V end was cut by 7 bases, the J end by 6 bases, with 17 bases between. Germline V gene data show CDR1 as SGHTA and CDR2 as FQGNSA. The CDR3 is made up of 14 amino acids. The sequenced material came from memory CD4+ T cells from blood. The rearrangement uses TRBV7-2 and TRBJ2-3, with D tentatively TRBD2 (6 bases). The receptor comes from an adult in good health and CMV-seronegative. CDR3: CASIPGGAADTQYF. Here the CDR3 DNA reads TGTGCCAGCATCCCCGGGGGAGCAGCGGATACGCAGTATTTT.